This T cell receptor (beta chain) was captured in a study of shared clonotypes between healthy human individuals. Germline assignment: CDR1 MNHNS and CDR2 SASEGT. The CDR3 is made up of 15 amino acids. The J segment lost 1 base and the V segment lost 7 bases, leaving 8 bases of the junction unmatched. General study results and limits: It was anticipated that sequencing depth would influence how many clonotypes donors shared. The rarefaction results pointed to incomplete sorted-subset sequencing despite large depth.

A word on this clone: What it binds is not known.

Each replicate PCR on the sorted subsets used approximately 180 ng DNA (about 30,000 T cell genomes). Produced via immunoSEQ multiplex PCR; TCRdb's table is partial and in-frame only. The sample carries approximately 400,000 clones, about 97% recorded once. The chain uses TRBV6-1 and TRBJ2-3; TRBD1 aligns across 7 bases. The sequencing input was memory CD8+ T cells sorted from blood. This sample's subset: CD45RO+ cells pooled with CCR7-negative TemRA cells. The sequence was collected from a man aged 25 to 40 in good health. The chain's CDR3 is CASKPGQKGTDTQYF. CDR3 bases: TGTGCCAGCAAGCCGGGACAGAAGGGCACAGATACGCAGTATTTT.